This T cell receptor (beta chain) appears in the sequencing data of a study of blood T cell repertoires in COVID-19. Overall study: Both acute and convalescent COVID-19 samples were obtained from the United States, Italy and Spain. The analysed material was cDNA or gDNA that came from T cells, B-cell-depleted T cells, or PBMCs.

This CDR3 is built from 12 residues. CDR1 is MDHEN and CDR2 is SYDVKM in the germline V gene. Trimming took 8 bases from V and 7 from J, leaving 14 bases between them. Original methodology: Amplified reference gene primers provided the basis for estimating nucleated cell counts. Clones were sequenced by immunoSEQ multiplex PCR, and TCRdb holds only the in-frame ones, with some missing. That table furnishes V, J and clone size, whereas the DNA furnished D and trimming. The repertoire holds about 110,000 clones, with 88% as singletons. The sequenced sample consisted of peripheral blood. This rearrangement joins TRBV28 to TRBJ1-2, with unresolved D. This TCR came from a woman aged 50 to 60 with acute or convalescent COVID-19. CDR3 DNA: TGTGCCAGCTCCCCCGGGATTCCTGGCTACACCTTC. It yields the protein CASSPGIPGYTF.